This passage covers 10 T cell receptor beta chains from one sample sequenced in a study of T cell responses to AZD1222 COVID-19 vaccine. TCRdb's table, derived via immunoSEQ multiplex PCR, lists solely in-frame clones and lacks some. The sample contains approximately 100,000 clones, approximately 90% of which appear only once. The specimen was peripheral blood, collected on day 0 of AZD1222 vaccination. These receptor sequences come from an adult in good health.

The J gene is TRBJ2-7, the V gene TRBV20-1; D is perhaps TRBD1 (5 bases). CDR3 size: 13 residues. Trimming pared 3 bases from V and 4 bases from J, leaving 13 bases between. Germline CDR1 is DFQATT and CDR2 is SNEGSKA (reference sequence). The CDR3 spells CSASPRQGYEQYF. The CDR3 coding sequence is TGCAGTGCTAGTCCCCGTCAGGGATACGAGCAGTACTTC.

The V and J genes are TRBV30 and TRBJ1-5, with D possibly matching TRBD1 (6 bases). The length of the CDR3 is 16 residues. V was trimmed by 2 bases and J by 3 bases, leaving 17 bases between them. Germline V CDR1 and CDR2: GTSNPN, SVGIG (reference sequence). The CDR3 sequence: CAWSRGAPQFNQPQHF. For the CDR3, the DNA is TGTGCCTGGAGTAGGGGGGCCCCCCAATTCAATCAGCCCCAGCATTTT.

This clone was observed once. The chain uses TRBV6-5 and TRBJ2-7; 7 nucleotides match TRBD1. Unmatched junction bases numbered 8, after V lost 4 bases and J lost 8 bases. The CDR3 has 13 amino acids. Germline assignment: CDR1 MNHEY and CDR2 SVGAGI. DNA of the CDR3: TGTGCCAGCAGTTCGACACGACAGGGCCAGCAGTACTTC. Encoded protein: CASSSTRQGQQYF.

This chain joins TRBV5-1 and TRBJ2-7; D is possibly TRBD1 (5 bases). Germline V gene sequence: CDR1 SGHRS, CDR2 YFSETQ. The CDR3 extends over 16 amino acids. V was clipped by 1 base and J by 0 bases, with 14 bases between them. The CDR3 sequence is CASSLTGILHSYEQYF. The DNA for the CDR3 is TGCGCCAGCAGCTTGACAGGAATACTTCACTCCTACGAGCAGTACTTC. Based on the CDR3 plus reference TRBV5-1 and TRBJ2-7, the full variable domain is KAGVTQTPRYLIKTRGQQVTLSCSPISGHRSVSWYQQTPGQGLQFLFEYFSETQRNKGNFPGRFSGRQFSNSRSEMNVSTLELGDSALYLCASSLTGILHSYEQYFGPGTRLTVT.

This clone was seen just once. The CDR3 region is CASSQALGGEQFF. DNA for the CDR3: TGTGCCAGCAGCCAAGCGCTTGGCGGTGAGCAGTTCTTC. The chain recombines TRBV3-1 (or the pseudogene TRBV3-2) with TRBJ2-1; no reliable D call. The CDR3 consists of 13 residues. Per the germline V gene, CDR1 is LGHDT and CDR2 is YNNKEL (reference sequence). V was trimmed by 1 base and J by 9 bases, leaving 10 bases between them.

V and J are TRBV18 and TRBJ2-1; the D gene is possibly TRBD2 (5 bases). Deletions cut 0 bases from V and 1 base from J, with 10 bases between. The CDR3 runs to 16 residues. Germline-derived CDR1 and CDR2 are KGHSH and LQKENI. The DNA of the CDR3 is TGTGCCAGCTCACCACCGGTCGGGAATTCCTACAATGAGCAGTTCTTC. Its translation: CASSPPVGNSYNEQFF.

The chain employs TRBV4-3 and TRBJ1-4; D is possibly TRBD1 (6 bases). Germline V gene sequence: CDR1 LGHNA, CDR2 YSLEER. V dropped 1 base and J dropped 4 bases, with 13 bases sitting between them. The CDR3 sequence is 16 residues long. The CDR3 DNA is TGCGCCAGCAGCCAAGTTGGGGGGCGAGGTAATGAAAAACTGTTTTTT. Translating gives CASSQVGGRGNEKLFF.

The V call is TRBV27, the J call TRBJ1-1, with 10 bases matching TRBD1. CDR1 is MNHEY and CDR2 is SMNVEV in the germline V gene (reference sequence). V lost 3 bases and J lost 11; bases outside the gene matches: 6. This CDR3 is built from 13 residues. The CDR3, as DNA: TGTGCCAGCAGTTTCCGGGACAGGGGTCACGCTTTCTTT. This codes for CASSFRDRGHAFF.

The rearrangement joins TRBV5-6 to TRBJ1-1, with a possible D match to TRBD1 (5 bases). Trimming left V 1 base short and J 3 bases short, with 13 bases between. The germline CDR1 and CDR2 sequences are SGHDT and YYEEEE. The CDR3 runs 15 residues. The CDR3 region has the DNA TGTGCCAGCAGCTTGCTCGGACAAGGGGACACTGAAGCTTTCTTT. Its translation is CASSLLGQGDTEAFF. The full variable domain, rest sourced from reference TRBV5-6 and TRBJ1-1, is DAGVTQSPTHLIKTRGQQVTLRCSPKSGHDTVSWYQQALGQGPQFIFQYYEEEERQRGNFPDRFSGHQFPNYSSELNVNALLLGDSALYLCASSLLGQGDTEAFFGQGTRLTVV.

CDR3: CASSPFDPDRSGNQPQHF. In DNA form, the CDR3 reads TGTGCCAGCAGTCCGTTCGACCCCGACAGGTCGGGGAATCAGCCCCAGCATTTT. The rearrangement uses TRBV27 and TRBJ1-5; D may be TRBD1 (6 bases). The CDR3 length is 18 residues. Trimming stripped 5 bases from V and 4 bases from J, with 24 bases between. Germline V gives CDR1 MNHEY, CDR2 SMNVEV (reference sequence).